Listed here are 19 T cell receptor beta chains from one sample, sequenced in a study of T cells in Graves' hyperthyroidism and ophthalmopathy. Amplification yielded TCR beta CDR3 regions, with RNA transcripts as the source. Researchers ran a first-round RT-PCR on the TCR CDR3 using the HTBI primer set. One entry per CDR3 protein, called by TCRdb with MiXCR from the multiplex PCR reads. The sample carries 300,000 to 400,000 distinct CDR3 sequences, around a fifth recorded once. Sample: blood. All receptors derive from a woman between 50 and 59 years old with Graves' hyperthyroidism.

The gene calls are TRBV12-3 or TRBV12-4 and TRBJ2-5; 13 bases map to TRBD2. The CDR3 sequence is 15 residues long. V was pared by 4 bases and J by 5 bases, with 4 bases of the junction left unmatched. The CDR3 region is CASSSRTSGSETQYF. CDR3 nucleotide sequence: TGTGCCAGCAGTTCCCGGACTAGCGGGAGTGAGACCCAGTACTTC.

This clonotype was detected only once. This chain joins TRBV5-1 and TRBJ1-4; the D gene is possibly TRBD1 (5 bases). CDR1 and CDR2 (germline): SGHRS, YFSETQ. The CDR3 runs to 14 residues. V lost 4 bases, J lost 4 bases, and 11 bases lay in between. The DNA for the CDR3 is TGCGCCAGCAGCCGGGACCCAAGTAATGAAAAACTGTTTTTT. Its protein product is CASSRDPSNEKLFF.

This clonotype was seen many times. The chain joins TRBV2 to TRBJ1-2; TRBD1 agrees at 12 bases. This CDR3 has 13 residues. Germline loops: CDR1 SNHLY, CDR2 FYNNEI. Trimming cost V 7 bases and J 7 bases; bases outside gene matches: 4. CDR3 DNA sequence: TGTGCCAGCACGAGGGACAGGGGGCTTGGCTACACCTTC. As protein: CASTRDRGLGYTF.

The chain uses TRBV18 and TRBJ2-4; TRBD1 matches at 7 bases. The V gene's germline CDR1 is KGHSH and CDR2 LQKENI. The V and J ends lost 4 bases and 0 bases, in that order; junction bases with no gene match: 6. The CDR3 contains 16 residues. CDR3 sequence (DNA): TGTGCCAGCTCACTGCAGGGGGTCCTAGCCAAAAACATTCAGTACTTC. Residues: CASSLQGVLAKNIQYF.

The chain combines TRBV27 with TRBJ1-2; D might be TRBD1 (6 bases). This CDR3 region has 13 residues. Trimming removed 4 bases from V and 4 bases from J, with 10 bases in between. In germline, CDR1 is MNHEY, CDR2 SMNVEV (reference sequence). CDR3 DNA: TGTGCCAGCAGTTATCAGGGGAGCTATGGCTACACCTTC. This translates into CASSYQGSYGYTF.

The chain uses TRBV6-1 and TRBJ2-5, with 14 bases identical to TRBD2. Germline V gene sequence: CDR1 MNHNS, CDR2 SASEGT. The CDR3 consists of 16 residues. Trimming at V came to 3 bases and at J to 7 bases, leaving 7 bases not matched to a gene. In nucleotides, the CDR3 is TGTGCCAGCAGTGATGTAGGGACTAGCGGGGGAGGGACCCAGTACTTC. Protein product: CASSDVGTSGGGTQYF.

The chain carries TRBV29-1 and TRBJ2-7; a possible D gene is TRBD1 (5 bases). The V gene lost 3 bases and the J gene lost 0 bases, with 12 bases spanning the gap. From germline, CDR1 is SQVTM and CDR2 ANQGSEA. The CDR3 runs to 14 residues. For the CDR3, the DNA is TGCAGCGTTGAGGCCACAGGCAACTCCTACGAGCAGTACTTC. This gives the protein CSVEATGNSYEQYF.

The table lists this clonotype with many counts. V and J are TRBV7-9 and TRBJ1-4, with 7 bases matching TRBD1. The junction had 1 base not matched to a gene; V was cut back by 0 bases and J by 3 bases. The CDR3 has 15 residues. CDR1 is SEHNR, CDR2 FQNEAQ, per germline (reference sequence). Here the CDR3 reads CASSLATGANEKLFF. CDR3 DNA: TGTGCCAGCAGCTTAGCTACAGGGGCTAATGAAAAACTGTTTTTT. The variable domain in full, completed from reference TRBV7-9 and TRBJ1-4, reads DTGVSQNPRHKITKRGQNVTFRCDPISEHNRLYWYRQTLGQGPEFLTYFQNEAQLEKSRLLSDRFSAERPKGSFSTLEIQRTEQGDSAMYLCASSLATGANEKLFFGSGTQLSVL.

This clonotype was detected many times. The V gene is TRBV27, the J gene TRBJ2-1; the D gene is possibly TRBD2 (5 bases). The CDR3 covers 16 residues. V lost 4 bases, J lost 5 bases, and 18 bases lay in between. The germline gives CDR1 MNHEY, CDR2 SMNVEV (reference sequence). The CDR3 region has the DNA TGTGCCAGCAGTTCCCAACGACTATCTTGGGACAATGAGCAGTTCTTC. Its protein product is CASSSQRLSWDNEQFF.

This clonotype was detected many times. The rearrangement links TRBV6-2 or TRBV6-3 to TRBJ1-6; D call uncertain. In germline, CDR1 is MNHEY, CDR2 SVGEGT. V was shortened by 10 bases and J by 1 base, with 11 bases between the two germline ends. The CDR3 totals 14 residues. CDR3 DNA sequence: TGTGCCACCACCAGATCGTCCTATAATTCACCCCTCCACTTT. It codes for CATTRSSYNSPLHF.

A few counts support this clonotype. The rearrangement links TRBV6-1 to TRBJ2-5; no firm D call. The CDR3 totals 11 residues. The V and J ends lost 3 bases and 5 bases respectively, with 4 bases between them. CDR1 is MNHNS and CDR2 is SASEGT in the germline V gene. The CDR3 coding sequence is TGTGCCAGCAGTGATTTGGAGACCCAGTACTTC. Translating it yields CASSDLETQYF.

This clonotype came up many times. The chain employs TRBV27 and TRBJ1-2, with no clear D. V shed 6 bases and J shed 4 bases, with 12 bases lying between them. CDR1 MNHEY and CDR2 SMNVEV come from the germline V gene (reference sequence). The CDR3 has 13 residues. The CDR3 here is CASSPWGIYGYTF. The CDR3 DNA sequence: TGTGCCAGCAGCCCCTGGGGTATCTATGGCTACACCTTC.

This clonotype has ten or more counts. The rearrangement uses TRBV7-9 and TRBJ2-7; TRBD2 matches 12 bases. CDR1 is SEHNR, CDR2 FQNEAQ, per germline (reference sequence). V trimming: 5 bases; J trimming: 2 bases; junction bases outside the gene matches: 7. The CDR3 contains 16 residues. The CDR3 is CASSRTSGAQTYEQYF. DNA for the CDR3: TGTGCCAGCAGCCGGACTAGCGGGGCCCAAACCTACGAGCAGTACTTC.

This clonotype was counted at least ten times. The chain uses TRBV28 and TRBJ1-5, with 7 positions matching TRBD1. V lost 3 bases and J lost 6; bases outside the gene matches: 11. This CDR3 has 16 amino acids. The V gene's germline CDR1 is MDHEN and CDR2 SYDVKM. CDR3 sequence: CASSLSQGFGGQPQHF. The CDR3 DNA reads TGTGCCAGCAGTTTGTCACAGGGGTTCGGTGGTCAGCCCCAGCATTTT.

The table lists this clonotype with many counts. V usage is TRBV9 and J usage is TRBJ1-1; possible D gene TRBD1, 5 bases. This CDR3 is built from 15 residues. Germline CDR1 is SGDLS and CDR2 is YYNGEE. Trimming pared 3 bases from V and 0 bases from J, leaving 12 bases between. DNA of the CDR3: TGTGCCAGCAGCGCATTGGGGGGGGTGAACACTGAAGCTTTCTTT. This encodes CASSALGGVNTEAFF.

This clonotype was observed at least ten times. The chain combines TRBV7-9 with TRBJ2-3; possible D gene TRBD2, 6 bases. Germline V gene data show CDR1 as SEHNR and CDR2 as FQNEAQ (reference sequence). There are 15 residues in the CDR3. V was trimmed by 3 bases and J by 2 bases, leaving 12 bases between them. DNA for the CDR3: TGTGCCAGCAGCTTGCTCTCGGGAGACACAGATACGCAGTATTTT. Its translation: CASSLLSGDTDTQYF. The variable domain in full, completed from reference TRBV7-9 and TRBJ2-3, reads DTGVSQNPRHKITKRGQNVTFRCDPISEHNRLYWYRQTLGQGPEFLTYFQNEAQLEKSRLLSDRFSAERPKGSFSTLEIQRTEQGDSAMYLCASSLLSGDTDTQYFGPGTRLTVL.

V is TRBV11-2 and J is TRBJ2-7, with TRBD1 identical over 9 bases. The CDR3 totals 15 residues. CDR1 is SGHAT, CDR2 FQNNGV, per germline. J lost 5 bases, V lost 4 bases, and 9 bases had no gene match. CDR3 nucleotide sequence: TGTGCCAGCAGCTCCATCCGGGACAGGGTCAACGAGCAGTACTTC. Its protein is CASSSIRDRVNEQYF.

This clonotype was recorded many times. This chain links TRBV20-1 with TRBJ1-1; the D is unclear. The V gene lost 8 bases and the J gene lost 1 base, with 8 bases spanning the gap. The CDR3 is made up of 11 amino acids. CDR1 and CDR2 (germline): DFQATT, SNEGSKA (reference sequence). The DNA of the CDR3 is TGCAGTACCGGTAGGAACACTGAAGCTTTCTTT. Protein: CSTGRNTEAFF.

This clonotype was observed at least ten times. The rearrangement links TRBV11-2 to TRBJ2-3; TRBD2 matches 13 bases. V trimming: 5 bases; J trimming: 5 bases; junction bases outside the gene matches: 10. The germline V gene encodes CDR1 SGHAT and CDR2 FQNNGV. The CDR3 is made up of 17 amino acids. DNA of the CDR3: TGTGCCAGCAGCCCGCGGACTAGCGGGAGCGGGTTAGATACGCAGTATTTT. This gives the protein CASSPRTSGSGLDTQYF.